This T cell receptor (beta chain) is drawn from a study of vaccination effects on CD4 cells after COVID-19. Points from the study as a whole: Early post-infection timepoints were absent, and convalescent patients were few.

Method: immunoSEQ multiplex PCR; TCRdb's copy keeps in-frame clones and lacks some. The repertoire holds 35,000 to 45,000 clones, roughly 62% seen once, with 14% to 15% in the top ten. With regard to this clone: Its matching antigen is unknown.

The CDR3 length is 16 residues. J gave up 4 bases and V 6 bases, and 14 bases lay outside the gene matches. The germline V gene encodes CDR1 MNHEY and CDR2 SVGEGT. ViraFEST used viral peptide pools to expand antigen-specific CD4+ T cells before sequencing. It was after approximately 11 days of culture that CD4+ T cells were isolated. Absence of prior SARS-CoV-2 infection characterized the vaccine recipients, who showed negative nucleocapsid antibodies. The sample here was CD4+ T cells from PBMCs cultured with HCoV-OC43 spike peptides, taken before COVID-19 vaccination. The subset: HCoV-OC43 spike overlapping peptide pool stimulation. The TCR comes from a human donor who received a COVID-19 vaccine. The chain has TRBV6-2 or TRBV6-3 and TRBJ2-7; TRBD1 matches 8 bases. The CDR3 spells CASSGQGSGTLYEQYF. The DNA for the CDR3 is TGTGCCAGCAGCGGACAGGGTTCGGGGACTCTATACGAGCAGTACTTC.